The present TCR beta chain was sequenced within a study of patients and donors after allogeneic stem cell transplantation. Germline values: CDR1 LGHNA, CDR2 YSLEER. With 2 bases removed from V and 5 bases from J, the gap between germline ends came to 1 base. The CDR3 consists of 10 residues. One entry per CDR3 protein, called by TCRdb with MiXCR from the RT-PCR reads. The repertoire holds approximately 430,000 distinct CDR3 sequences, roughly 17% seen once, with about 7% in the top ten. The TCR was taken from a human donor who was either an allogeneic HSCT recipient or a stem cell or donor lymphocyte infusion donor (not recorded which). It is not recorded whose cells these are; they may come from a transplant donor. The source material was blood, either unsorted or a sorted T cell fraction (not recorded which). The chain is built from TRBV4-3 and TRBJ2-7; D is undetermined. The CDR3 DNA follows: TGCGCCAGCAGCCAACACGAGCAGTACTTC. Translating it yields CASSQHEQYF.